This TCR beta chain was sequenced during a study of HIV-infected patients and healthy controls (dated by TCRdb to 2014 to 2015). A few counts support this clonotype. What this receptor recognizes is not known. No quality values exist for individual bases; no much larger clone is one base distant. The library was generated by 5' RACE. Sequenced on an Illumina MiSeq. TCRdb reanalyzed the raw reads on its own, using fastp at Q25 for trimming and MiXCR for clone calling, and kept in-frame beta chains. Each record represents a unique CDR3 protein, reported with the most common genes and DNA among its rows. The sample profile shows more than 60,000 distinct CDR3 sequences; roughly a fifth of them were found once. The ten most abundant clones make up around 1.4% of the sample. Per the germline V gene (reference sequence), MNHEY is the CDR1 and SMNVEV is the CDR2. Trimmed from V: 1 base; trimmed from J: 8 bases; junction bases lacking a gene match: 10. The CDR3 runs 18 residues from the cysteine to the phenylalanine. CDR3 DNA only is kept here, 54 bases in frame from base 1.

Sequenced sample: CD4+ T cells from blood. The V and J genes are TRBV27 and TRBJ2-2, with 13 middle bases fitting TRBD2. The receptor comes from a human donor in good health. CDR3 protein: CASSLYGGTSGARGELFF. In nucleotide form, the sequence is TGTGCCAGCAGTTTATACGGCGGGACTAGCGGGGCGCGGGGGGAGCTGTTTTTT.